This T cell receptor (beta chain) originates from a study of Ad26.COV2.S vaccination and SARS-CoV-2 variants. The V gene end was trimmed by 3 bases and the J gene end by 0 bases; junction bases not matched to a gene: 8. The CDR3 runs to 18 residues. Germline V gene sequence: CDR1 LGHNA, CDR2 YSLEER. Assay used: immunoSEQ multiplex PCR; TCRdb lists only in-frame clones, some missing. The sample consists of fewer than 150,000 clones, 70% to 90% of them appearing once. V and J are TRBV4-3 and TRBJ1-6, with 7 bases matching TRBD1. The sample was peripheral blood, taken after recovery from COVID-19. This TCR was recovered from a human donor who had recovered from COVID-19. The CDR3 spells CASSQESRDSSYNSPLHF. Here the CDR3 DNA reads TGCGCCAGCAGCCAGGAGAGCCGGGACAGCTCCTATAATTCACCCCTCCACTTT.